This TCR beta chain was retrieved from a study of blood T cell repertoires in COVID-19 (dated by TCRdb to the early 2020s). General notes on the study: Samples from collaborators originated in the United States, Italy and Spain and spanned both the acute and convalescent phases of COVID-19. The material from the prospective study consisted of cDNA or gDNA derived from T cells, B-cell-depleted T cells, or PBMCs. Subjects who had been exposed to COVID-19, were actively infected with it, or had recovered from it provided the deeply sampled blood TCRbeta repertoires that made up the dataset. Nearly every sample came with metadata listing a de-identified subject ID, COVID-19 status, age in years and sex. The repertoires were made available in a free public database intended to serve as a resource for research on the immune response to SARS-CoV-2. Where available, HLA class I and class II types were obtained from metadata supplied by the sample provider rather than from assay-based typing. Samples were obtained from the ongoing ImmuneRACE study (first 160 participants) and from some 1,300 subjects provided by 6 global collaborators. What the research found in general, with its limitations: The quantity of clinical and demographic metadata differed by source and by participant and was supplied without curation.

The immunoSEQ Assay, a bias-controlled multiplex PCR, was used to amplify TCRbeta CDR3 regions from genomic DNA. The study's processing was this. Nucleated cell counts per sample were estimated from amplification of reference gene primers within the assay. To quantify the absolute abundance of each unique TCRbeta CDR3 rearrangement, sequence reads were collapsed and filtered. For each sample, productive Simpson clonality was calculated as the square root of Simpson's diversity index over productive rearrangements. TCRdb mirrors the immuneACCESS table, restricted to in-frame sequences. Some clones are absent from its copies; in checked studies, under half trace to an unresolved V gene, and the reason for the others is unknown. The V and J calls and the clone size are those of that table, but D and trimming were determined from the DNA. The sample profile shows around 260,000 clones; approximately 86% of them were found once. The ten largest clones take up around 5% of the sample.

In regard to this clone: It has no known antigen specificity. Base quality data are lacking; no much larger clone is found one base away.

The CDR3 holds 14 amino acids from the cysteine to the phenylalanine. The entry retains the CDR3 DNA only, 42 bases that are in frame from base 1. Via the germline V gene, CDR1 is SQVTM and CDR2 ANQGSEA. V gives up 5 bases and J gives up 5 bases, and the segment between their germline ends measures 18 bases. One collaborating source in Seattle enrolled patients during active infection and followed them longitudinally through the course of disease. Collaborating institutions collected whole blood in K2EDTA tubes following their own protocols. For TCRbeta analysis, collaborator samples were shipped as frozen whole blood, as isolated PBMCs, or as DNA extracted from either sample type.

The V and J segments used are TRBV29-1 and TRBJ2-5; perhaps TRBD1 is the D gene, with 6 bases matching. This receptor was identified in a woman aged 55-70 years with COVID-19, enrolled during active disease. The sequencing input was peripheral blood. The DNA sequence is given as TGCAGCGTTAGTTCACTTTCAGACAGGGAGACCCAGTACTTC. The translation is CSVSSLSDRETQYF.